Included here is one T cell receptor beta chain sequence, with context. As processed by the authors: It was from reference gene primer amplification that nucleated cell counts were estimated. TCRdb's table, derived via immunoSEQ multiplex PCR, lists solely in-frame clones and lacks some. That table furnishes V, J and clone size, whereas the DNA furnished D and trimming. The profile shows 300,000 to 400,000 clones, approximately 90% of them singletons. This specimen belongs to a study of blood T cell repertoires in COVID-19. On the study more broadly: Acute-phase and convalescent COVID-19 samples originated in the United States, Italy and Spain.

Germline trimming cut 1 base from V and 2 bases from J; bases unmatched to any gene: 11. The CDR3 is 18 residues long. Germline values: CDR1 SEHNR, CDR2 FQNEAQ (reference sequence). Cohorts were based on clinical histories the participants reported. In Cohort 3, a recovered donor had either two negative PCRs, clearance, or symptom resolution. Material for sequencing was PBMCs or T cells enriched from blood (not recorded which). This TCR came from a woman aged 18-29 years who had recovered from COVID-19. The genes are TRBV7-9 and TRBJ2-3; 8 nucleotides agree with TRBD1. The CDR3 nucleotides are TGTGCCAGCAGCTTAGTTCAGACGACAGGGGTCTTCACAGATACGCAGTATTTT. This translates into CASSLVQTTGVFTDTQYF.